This T cell receptor (beta chain) was sequenced in a study of regulatory T cells in long-lasting Graves disease. Only a few counts were recorded for this clonotype. Libraries of TCR beta came from iRepertoire HTBI primers plus Arm-PCR of CDR3 regions. TCRdb analysed the multiplex PCR reads with MiXCR anew, one entry per CDR3 protein. The top ten clones hold roughly a sixth of a sample with about 470,000 distinct CDR3 sequences, more than 12% of them seen once. Time point reported: newly diagnosed GD, antithyroid drugs for less than 3 months. The TCR library used RNA extracted from PBMCs. Trimming pared 5 bases from V and 2 bases from J, leaving 13 bases between. This CDR3 spans 14 amino acids. Germline values: CDR1 SEHNR, CDR2 FQNEAQ (reference sequence). These data were likewise used in another study, on T cells in Graves' hyperthyroidism and ophthalmopathy.

This receptor was identified in a woman aged 30 to 39 with Graves disease. This sample comprised peripheral blood mononuclear cells (PBMCs), obtained at new diagnosis, from a patient treated with antithyroid drugs. The rearrangement joins TRBV7-9 to TRBJ2-7; D remains unclear. In DNA form, the CDR3 reads TGTGCCAGCAGCCCCCCGACCCTGCCCTACGAGCAGTACTTC. Its protein product is CASSPPTLPYEQYF. Supplemented by reference TRBV7-9 and TRBJ2-7, the full variable domain reads DTGVSQNPRHKITKRGQNVTFRCDPISEHNRLYWYRQTLGQGPEFLTYFQNEAQLEKSRLLSDRFSAERPKGSFSTLEIQRTEQGDSAMYLCASSPPTLPYEQYFGPGTRLTVT.